This T cell receptor beta chain was retrieved from a study of T cells in localized non-small cell lung cancer. Remarks on this clone: The antigen remains unidentified.

General study points: Tumor trailed uninvolved adjacent lung in T cell clonality, which peaked there. In adjacent lung appeared a median around 59 of the top 100 tumor clones. As only one tumor region underwent sequencing, heterogeneity remains possible. Blood T cell density predicted longer survival; adjacent-lung clonality, shorter.

The data were produced by immunoSEQ multiplex PCR, yet TCRdb's version contains in-frame clones alone and is incomplete. Of roughly 35,000 clones listed, around 92% are singletons. Sequences were derived from peripheral blood, sampled before any cancer treatment. The TCR was taken from a female donor aged 60 or older with stage I lung adenocarcinoma.

The chain's CDR3 is CASRPFGQGSEKLFF. The DNA of the CDR3 is TGTGCCAGCAGGCCTTTTGGACAGGGGAGTGAAAAACTGTTTTTT. V usage is TRBV6-1 and J usage is TRBJ1-4; 9 positions match TRBD1. CDR3 length equals 15 residues. Germline CDR1 reads MNHNS; CDR2 reads SASEGT. The V gene end was trimmed by 6 bases and the J gene end by 7 bases; junction bases not matched to a gene: 9.